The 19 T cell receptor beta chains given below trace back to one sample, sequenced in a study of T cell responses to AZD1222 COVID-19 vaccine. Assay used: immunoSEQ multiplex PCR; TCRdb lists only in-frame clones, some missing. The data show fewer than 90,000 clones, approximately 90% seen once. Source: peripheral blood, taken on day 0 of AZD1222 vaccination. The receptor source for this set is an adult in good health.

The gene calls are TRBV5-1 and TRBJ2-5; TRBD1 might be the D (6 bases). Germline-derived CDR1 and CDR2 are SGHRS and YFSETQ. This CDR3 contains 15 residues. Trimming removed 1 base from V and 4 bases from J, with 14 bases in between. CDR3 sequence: CASSLSQGRGETQYF. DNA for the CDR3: TGCGCCAGCAGCTTGTCCCAGGGGCGAGGAGAGACCCAGTACTTC.

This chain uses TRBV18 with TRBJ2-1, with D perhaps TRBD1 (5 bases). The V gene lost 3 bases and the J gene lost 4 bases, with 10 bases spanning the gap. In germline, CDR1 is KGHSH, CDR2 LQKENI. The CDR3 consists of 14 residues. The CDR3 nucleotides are TGTGCCAGCTCACCTAGGGGCGATTACAATGAGCAGTTCTTC. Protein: CASSPRGDYNEQFF. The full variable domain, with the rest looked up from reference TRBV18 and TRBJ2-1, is NAGVMQNPRHLVRRRGQEARLRCSPMKGHSHVYWYRQLPEEGLKFMVYLQKENIIDESGMPKERFSAEFPKEGPSILRIQQVVRGDSAAYFCASSPRGDYNEQFFGPGTRLTVL.

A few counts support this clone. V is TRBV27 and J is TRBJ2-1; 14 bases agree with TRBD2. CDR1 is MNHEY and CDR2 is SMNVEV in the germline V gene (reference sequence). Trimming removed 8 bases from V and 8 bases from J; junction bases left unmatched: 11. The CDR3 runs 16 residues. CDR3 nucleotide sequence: TGTGCCAGCCGAACCGGGACTAGCGGGGGTTTGTATGAGCAGTTCTTC. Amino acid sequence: CASRTGTSGGLYEQFF.

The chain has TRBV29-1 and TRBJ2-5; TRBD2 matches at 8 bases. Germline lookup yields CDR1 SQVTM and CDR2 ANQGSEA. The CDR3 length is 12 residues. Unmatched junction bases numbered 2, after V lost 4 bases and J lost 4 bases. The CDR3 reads CSVVAGGETQYF. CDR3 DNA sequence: TGCAGCGTTGTGGCGGGAGGAGAGACCCAGTACTTC.

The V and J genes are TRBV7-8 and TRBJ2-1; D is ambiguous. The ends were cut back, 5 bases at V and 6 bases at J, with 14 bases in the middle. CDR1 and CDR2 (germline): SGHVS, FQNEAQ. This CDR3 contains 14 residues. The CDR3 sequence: CASSTPKGSNEQFF. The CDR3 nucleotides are TGTGCCAGCAGCACCCCAAAGGGTAGCAATGAGCAGTTCTTC.

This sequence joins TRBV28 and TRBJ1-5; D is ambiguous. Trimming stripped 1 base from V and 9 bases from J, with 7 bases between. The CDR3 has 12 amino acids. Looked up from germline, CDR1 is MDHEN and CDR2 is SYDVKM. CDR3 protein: CASSLYRGPQHF. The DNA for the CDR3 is TGTGCCAGCAGTTTATACCGGGGGCCCCAGCATTTT.

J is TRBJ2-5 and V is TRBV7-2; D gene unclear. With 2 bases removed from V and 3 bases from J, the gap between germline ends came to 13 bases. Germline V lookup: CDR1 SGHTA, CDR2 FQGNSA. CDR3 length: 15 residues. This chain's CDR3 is CASSLRVAAEETQYF. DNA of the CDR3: TGTGCCAGCAGCTTACGGGTGGCGGCTGAAGAGACCCAGTACTTC.

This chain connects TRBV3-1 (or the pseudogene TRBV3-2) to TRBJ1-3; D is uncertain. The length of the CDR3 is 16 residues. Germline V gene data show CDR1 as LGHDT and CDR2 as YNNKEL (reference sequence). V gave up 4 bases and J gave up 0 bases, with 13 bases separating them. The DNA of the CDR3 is TGTGCCAGCAGCCTCCTGGGAAGACTCTCTGGAAACACCATATATTTT. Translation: CASSLLGRLSGNTIYF.

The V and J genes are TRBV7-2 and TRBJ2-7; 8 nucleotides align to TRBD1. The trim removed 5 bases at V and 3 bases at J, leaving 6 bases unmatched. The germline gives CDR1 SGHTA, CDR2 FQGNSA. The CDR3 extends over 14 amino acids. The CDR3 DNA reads TGTGCCAGCAGCAAAGGACAGGGAATCTACGAGCAGTACTTC. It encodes CASSKGQGIYEQYF.

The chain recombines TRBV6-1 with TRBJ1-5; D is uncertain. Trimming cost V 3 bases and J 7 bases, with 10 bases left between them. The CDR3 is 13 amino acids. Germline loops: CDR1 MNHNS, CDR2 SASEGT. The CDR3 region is CASSDRGDQPQHF. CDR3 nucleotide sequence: TGTGCCAGCAGTGACCGGGGTGACCAGCCCCAGCATTTT.

The CDR3 is CSVEEGTESQETQYF. CDR3 sequence (DNA): TGCAGCGTTGAAGAAGGGACAGAGAGCCAAGAGACCCAGTACTTC. The V gene is TRBV29-1, the J gene TRBJ2-5, with 7 positions matching TRBD1. Germline loops: CDR1 SQVTM, CDR2 ANQGSEA. V lost 0 bases and J lost 1; bases outside the gene matches: 5. CDR3 size: 15 residues.

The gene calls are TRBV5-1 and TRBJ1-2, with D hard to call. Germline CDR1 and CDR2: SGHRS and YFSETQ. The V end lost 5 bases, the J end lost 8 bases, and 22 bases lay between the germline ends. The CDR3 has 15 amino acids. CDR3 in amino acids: CASRQDSGPMGGYTF. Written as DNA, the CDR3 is TGCGCCAGCAGGCAAGACTCAGGACCCATGGGGGGCTACACCTTC.

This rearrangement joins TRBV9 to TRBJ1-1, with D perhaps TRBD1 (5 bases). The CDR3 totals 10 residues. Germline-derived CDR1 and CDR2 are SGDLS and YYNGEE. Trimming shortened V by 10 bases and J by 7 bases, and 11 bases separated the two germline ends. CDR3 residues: CACLGGEAFF. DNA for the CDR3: TGTGCCTGCCTTGGGGGTGAAGCTTTCTTT. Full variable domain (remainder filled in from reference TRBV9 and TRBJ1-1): DSGVTQTPKHLITATGQRVTLRCSPRSGDLSVYWYQQSLDQGLQFLIQYYNGEERAKGNILERFSAQQFPDLHSELNLSSLELGDSALYFCACLGGEAFFGQGTRLTVV.

The CDR3 nucleotides are TGTGCCAGTAGTATACGACAGGGGGGCTATACGCAGTATTTT. Protein product: CASSIRQGGYTQYF. J is TRBJ2-3 and V is TRBV19, with 9 bases aligning to TRBD1. Germline values: CDR1 LNHDA, CDR2 SQIVND (reference sequence). The CDR3 spans 14 residues. V was clipped by 2 bases and J by 7 bases; unmatched bases: 4.

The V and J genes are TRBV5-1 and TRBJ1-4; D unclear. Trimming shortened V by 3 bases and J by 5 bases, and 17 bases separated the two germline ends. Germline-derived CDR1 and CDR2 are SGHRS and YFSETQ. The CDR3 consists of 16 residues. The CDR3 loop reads CASSSTSPGRNEKLFF. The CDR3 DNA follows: TGCGCCAGCAGCTCAACTTCTCCCGGTCGGAATGAAAAACTGTTTTTT.

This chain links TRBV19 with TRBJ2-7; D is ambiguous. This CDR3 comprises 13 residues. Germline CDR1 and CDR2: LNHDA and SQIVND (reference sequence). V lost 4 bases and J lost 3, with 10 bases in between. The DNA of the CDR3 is TGTGCCAGTAGTAGGACCTCAGGCTACGAGCAGTACTTC. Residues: CASSRTSGYEQYF.

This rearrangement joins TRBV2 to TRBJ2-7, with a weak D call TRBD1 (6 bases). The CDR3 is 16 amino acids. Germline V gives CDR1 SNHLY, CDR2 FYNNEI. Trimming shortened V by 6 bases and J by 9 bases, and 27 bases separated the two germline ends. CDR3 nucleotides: TGTGCCAGCAGAGCCGGGACACCGGGAACTCCTACGAGGCAGTACTTC. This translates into CASRAGTPGTPTRQYF.

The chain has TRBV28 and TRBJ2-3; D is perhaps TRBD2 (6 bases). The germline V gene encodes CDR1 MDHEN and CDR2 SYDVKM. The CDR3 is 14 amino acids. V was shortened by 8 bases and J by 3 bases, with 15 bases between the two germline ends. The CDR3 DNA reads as TGTGCCAGCTTCCGGCCAGGGAGGACAGATACGCAGTATTTT. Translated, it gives CASFRPGRTDTQYF.

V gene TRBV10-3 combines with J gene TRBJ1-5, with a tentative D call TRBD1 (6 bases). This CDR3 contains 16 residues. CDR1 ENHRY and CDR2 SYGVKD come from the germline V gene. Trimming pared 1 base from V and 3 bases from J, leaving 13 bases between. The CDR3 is CAISEFLYRDNQPQHF. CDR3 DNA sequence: TGTGCCATCAGTGAGTTTCTTTACAGGGACAATCAGCCCCAGCATTTT.